The rows below give T cell receptor beta chains drawn from one sample of a study of vaccination effects on CD4 cells after COVID-19. Data came from immunoSEQ multiplex PCR; TCRdb stores just in-frame clones and leaves some out. The sample holds 30,000 to 35,000 clones, about four fifths seen once. No antigens are known for them. This specimen was CD4+ T cells from PBMCs cultured with HCoV-NL63 spike peptides, taken after COVID-19 vaccination. Source of these receptors: a human donor who received a COVID-19 vaccine. Some clones in this sample may be carry-over from other donors' samples. CDR3s include the opening cysteine and the closing phenylalanine or tryptophan. D genes are given only for firm matches. Clone size is shown for a subset of rows, as once, few, many or a class of expanded clone.

V gene: TRBV5-8
J gene: TRBJ1-1
clone size: NA
CDR3 length: 15
D gene: NA
CDR3 protein: CASSRGRGRDTEAFF
CDR3 DNA: TGTGCCAGCAGCCGTGGACGCGGGCGAGACACTGAAGCTTTCTTT

V gene: TRBV19
J gene: TRBJ1-5
clone size: NA
CDR3 length: 15
D gene: NA
CDR3 protein: CASSGRAFSNQPQHF
CDR3 DNA: TGTGCCAGTAGTGGCAGGGCGTTCAGCAATCAGCCCCAGCATTTT

V gene: TRBV5-1
J gene: TRBJ1-1
clone size: NA
CDR3 length: 18
D gene: NA
CDR3 protein: CASSSPPGAAAMNTEAFF
CDR3 DNA: TGCGCCAGCAGCTCTCCTCCCGGGGCAGCAGCAATGAACACTGAAGCTTTCTTT

V gene: TRBV6-5
J gene: TRBJ1-2
clone size: few
CDR3 length: 15
D gene: NA
CDR3 protein: CASRKQSGAGYGYTF
CDR3 DNA: TGTGCCAGCAGGAAACAATCCGGAGCGGGCTATGGCTACACCTTC

V gene: TRBV2
J gene: TRBJ1-5
clone size: few
CDR3 length: 15
D gene: NA
CDR3 protein: CASSPLGRSNQPQHF
CDR3 DNA: TGTGCCAGCAGCCCCCTGGGGCGTTCCAATCAGCCCCAGCATTTT

V gene: TRBV6-5
J gene: TRBJ1-2
clone size: few
CDR3 length: 14
D gene: NA
CDR3 protein: CASSYIAGNYGYTF
CDR3 DNA: TGTGCCAGCAGTTACATTGCAGGGAACTATGGCTACACCTTC

V gene: TRBV9
J gene: TRBJ1-6
clone size: NA
CDR3 length: 15
D gene: NA
CDR3 protein: CASSVGQAYNSPLHF
CDR3 DNA: TGTGCCAGCAGCGTCGGCCAGGCCTATAATTCACCCCTCCACTTT

V gene: TRBV5-4
J gene: TRBJ1-2
clone size: NA
CDR3 length: 13
D gene: NA
CDR3 protein: CATGGEVRRGYTF
CDR3 DNA: TGTGCCACCGGTGGGGAGGTACGTCGCGGCTACACCTTC

V gene: TRBV30
J gene: TRBJ2-4
clone size: NA
CDR3 length: 16
D gene: NA
CDR3 protein: CAWSVPGFLAKNIQYF
CDR3 DNA: TGTGCCTGGAGTGTACCAGGGTTTCTAGCCAAAAACATTCAGTACTTC

V gene: TRBV3-1/TRBV3-2
J gene: TRBJ1-6
clone size: NA
CDR3 length: 16
D gene: NA
CDR3 protein: CASSRTQRSYNSPLHF
CDR3 DNA: TGTGCCAGCAGCCGGACACAACGCTCCTATAATTCACCCCTCCACTTT

V gene: TRBV5-6
J gene: TRBJ1-1
clone size: NA
CDR3 length: 13
D gene: NA
CDR3 protein: CASSSLGGAEAFF
CDR3 DNA: TGTGCCAGCAGCTCTTTAGGGGGGGCTGAAGCTTTCTTT

V gene: TRBV7-9
J gene: TRBJ2-3
clone size: NA
CDR3 length: 16
D gene: NA
CDR3 protein: CASSPPRDISTDTQYF
CDR3 DNA: TGTGCCAGCAGTCCCCCTCGGGACATAAGCACAGATACGCAGTATTTT

V gene: TRBV6-2/TRBV6-3
J gene: TRBJ2-1
clone size: NA
CDR3 length: 12
D gene: NA
CDR3 protein: CASSYETLGQFF
CDR3 DNA: TGTGCCAGCAGTTACGAGACGCTGGGGCAGTTCTTC

V gene: TRBV6-2/TRBV6-3
J gene: TRBJ1-3
clone size: NA
CDR3 length: 15
D gene: TRBD1
CDR3 protein: CASSYTTGAGNTIYF
CDR3 DNA: TGTGCCAGCAGTTACACGACAGGGGCTGGAAACACCATATATTTT

V gene: TRBV6-5
J gene: TRBJ1-2
clone size: NA
CDR3 length: 13
D gene: NA
CDR3 protein: CASSPGGYYGYTF
CDR3 DNA: TGTGCCAGCAGTCCGGGAGGCTACTATGGCTACACCTTC

V gene: TRBV7-2
J gene: TRBJ2-1
clone size: NA
CDR3 length: 16
D gene: TRBD2
CDR3 protein: CASRFSSGGATGEQFF
CDR3 DNA: TGTGCCAGCAGATTTTCTAGCGGGGGGGCCACGGGAGAGCAGTTCTTC

V gene: TRBV2
J gene: TRBJ2-3
clone size: NA
CDR3 length: 15
D gene: TRBD2
CDR3 protein: CASSGTSGGEDTQYF
CDR3 DNA: TGTGCCAGCAGCGGGACTAGCGGGGGGGAAGATACGCAGTATTTT

V gene: TRBV3-1/TRBV3-2
J gene: TRBJ2-2
clone size: NA
CDR3 length: 11
D gene: NA
CDR3 protein: CASTGTGELFF
CDR3 DNA: TGTGCCAGTACCGGCACCGGGGAGCTGTTTTTT

V gene: TRBV6-4
J gene: TRBJ1-2
clone size: NA
CDR3 length: 14
D gene: NA
CDR3 protein: CASSDSYGNYGYTF
CDR3 DNA: TGTGCCAGCAGTGACTCTTACGGGAACTATGGCTACACCTTC

V gene: TRBV5-1
J gene: TRBJ1-1
clone size: NA
CDR3 length: 14
D gene: TRBD1
CDR3 protein: CASSFGQGDTEAFF
CDR3 DNA: TGCGCCAGCAGCTTCGGACAGGGGGACACTGAAGCTTTCTTT

V gene: TRBV5-6
J gene: TRBJ2-6
clone size: few
CDR3 length: 14
D gene: TRBD1
CDR3 protein: CASSLGGWANVLTF
CDR3 DNA: TGTGCCAGCAGCTTAGGGGGCTGGGCCAACGTCCTGACTTTC

V gene: TRBV24-1
J gene: TRBJ1-5
clone size: NA
CDR3 length: 14
D gene: NA
CDR3 protein: CATSVRQVNQPQHF
CDR3 DNA: TGTGCCACCAGTGTCAGACAGGTAAATCAGCCCCAGCATTTT

V gene: TRBV5-1
J gene: TRBJ2-5
clone size: once
CDR3 length: 15
D gene: TRBD1
CDR3 protein: CASSLGTGNIETQYF
CDR3 DNA: TGCGCCAGCAGCCTCGGGACAGGGAATATTGAGACCCAGTACTTC

V gene: TRBV11-3
J gene: TRBJ1-1
clone size: NA
CDR3 length: 13
D gene: NA
CDR3 protein: CASSRAGDTEAFF
CDR3 DNA: TGTGCCAGCAGCAGGGCAGGGGACACTGAAGCTTTCTTT

V gene: TRBV5-6
J gene: TRBJ2-5
clone size: NA
CDR3 length: 13
D gene: NA
CDR3 protein: CASSTDFRGTQYF
CDR3 DNA: TGTGCCAGCAGCACCGATTTTCGGGGGACCCAGTACTTC

V gene: TRBV12-5
J gene: TRBJ2-5
clone size: NA
CDR3 length: 16
D gene: NA
CDR3 protein: CASGTRVARAPETQYF
CDR3 DNA: TGTGCTAGTGGTACCCGAGTGGCCAGGGCTCCGGAGACCCAGTACTTC

V gene: TRBV12-5
J gene: TRBJ2-3
clone size: NA
CDR3 length: 11
D gene: NA
CDR3 protein: CASGWGTTQYF
CDR3 DNA: TGTGCTAGTGGTTGGGGGACTACGCAGTATTTT

V gene: TRBV6-6
J gene: TRBJ1-1
clone size: NA
CDR3 length: 14
D gene: TRBD1
CDR3 protein: CASSYSRTGIEAFF
CDR3 DNA: TGTGCCAGCAGTTACTCTCGGACAGGGATCGAGGCTTTCTTT

V gene: TRBV12-3/TRBV12-4
J gene: TRBJ1-3
clone size: NA
CDR3 length: 12
D gene: NA
CDR3 protein: CASSLRRNTIYF
CDR3 DNA: TGTGCCAGCAGCCTGAGAAGAAACACCATATATTTT

V gene: TRBV19
J gene: TRBJ1-5
clone size: few
CDR3 length: 17
D gene: NA
CDR3 protein: CASSTQRGDYSNQPQHF
CDR3 DNA: TGTGCCAGTAGTACCCAGCGCGGAGACTATAGCAATCAGCCCCAGCATTTT

V gene: TRBV5-1
J gene: TRBJ1-2
clone size: NA
CDR3 length: 14
D gene: TRBD1
CDR3 protein: CASSPRTGGYGYTF
CDR3 DNA: TGCGCCAGCAGCCCTCGGACAGGGGGCTATGGCTACACCTTC

V gene: TRBV30
J gene: TRBJ2-2
clone size: NA
CDR3 length: 14
D gene: TRBD2
CDR3 protein: CAWKFVRGAGELFF
CDR3 DNA: TGTGCCTGGAAATTTGTCCGGGGGGCCGGGGAGCTGTTTTTT

V gene: TRBV3-1/TRBV3-2
J gene: TRBJ2-2
clone size: NA
CDR3 length: 18
D gene: NA
CDR3 protein: CASSQDRGGSGNTGELFF
CDR3 DNA: TGTGCCAGCAGCCAAGATCGTGGGGGTTCTGGGAACACCGGGGAGCTGTTTTTT

V gene: TRBV6-5
J gene: TRBJ1-6
clone size: once
CDR3 length: 16
D gene: TRBD1
CDR3 protein: CASSYLGRGGNSPLHF
CDR3 DNA: TGTGCCAGCAGTTACCTAGGGAGAGGGGGCAATTCACCCCTCCACTTT

V gene: TRBV10-1
J gene: TRBJ2-1
clone size: NA
CDR3 length: 14
D gene: TRBD1
CDR3 protein: CASSEGQDSNEQFF
CDR3 DNA: TGCGCCAGCAGTGAGGGACAGGATTCCAATGAGCAGTTCTTC

V gene: TRBV7-2
J gene: TRBJ2-5
clone size: NA
CDR3 length: 16
D gene: TRBD2
CDR3 protein: CASSPSSGGGVETQYF
CDR3 DNA: TGTGCCAGCAGCCCGTCTAGCGGGGGGGGTGTGGAGACCCAGTACTTC

V gene: TRBV4-1
J gene: TRBJ2-1
clone size: NA
CDR3 length: 15
D gene: NA
CDR3 protein: CASSQVLGLNNEQFF
CDR3 DNA: TGCGCCAGCAGCCAAGTTTTAGGACTTAACAATGAGCAGTTCTTC

V gene: TRBV5-1
J gene: TRBJ1-1
clone size: few
CDR3 length: 13
D gene: NA
CDR3 protein: CASSSTGNTEAFF
CDR3 DNA: TGCGCCAGCAGCTCGACAGGGAACACTGAAGCTTTCTTT

V gene: TRBV5-8
J gene: TRBJ2-3
clone size: few
CDR3 length: 16
D gene: NA
CDR3 protein: CASPSFLQGATDTQYF
CDR3 DNA: TGTGCCAGCCCCTCTTTCCTTCAGGGCGCAACAGATACGCAGTATTTT

V gene: TRBV7-3
J gene: TRBJ2-4
clone size: NA
CDR3 length: 15
D gene: TRBD2
CDR3 protein: CASSLYSGGGNIQYF
CDR3 DNA: TGTGCCAGCAGCTTATACAGCGGGGGGGGAAACATTCAGTACTTC

V gene: TRBV18
J gene: TRBJ2-5
clone size: NA
CDR3 length: 14
D gene: NA
CDR3 protein: CASSPSEPKETQYF
CDR3 DNA: TGTGCCAGCTCGCCCTCAGAACCAAAGGAGACCCAGTACTTC

V gene: TRBV6-1
J gene: TRBJ1-1
clone size: NA
CDR3 length: 14
D gene: NA
CDR3 protein: CASSSSGGNTEAFF
CDR3 DNA: TGTGCCAGCAGTAGCTCCGGGGGGAACACTGAAGCTTTCTTT

V gene: TRBV6-5
J gene: TRBJ1-4
clone size: NA
CDR3 length: 15
D gene: TRBD1
CDR3 protein: CASKRTGGEYEKLFF
CDR3 DNA: TGTGCCAGCAAAAGGACAGGGGGAGAGTATGAAAAACTGTTTTTT

V gene: TRBV7-3
J gene: TRBJ1-1
clone size: NA
CDR3 length: 13
D gene: NA
CDR3 protein: CASRVQMNTEAFF
CDR3 DNA: TGTGCCAGCAGGGTACAGATGAACACTGAAGCTTTCTTT

V gene: TRBV6-1
J gene: TRBJ1-3
clone size: NA
CDR3 length: 15
D gene: NA
CDR3 protein: CASSEVWGPGNTIYF
CDR3 DNA: TGTGCCAGCAGTGAAGTATGGGGGCCTGGAAACACCATATATTTT